The 14 T cell receptor beta chains reported below all come from one sample, sequenced in a study of tumor-infiltrating lymphocytes in primary liver carcinoma. Starting material of approximately 500 ng total RNA yielded TCR beta cDNA via a constant-region primer. ARM-PCR, slightly modified, supplied the TCR beta libraries through three nested multiplex PCR rounds. TRBV1-TRBV30 forward and Cbeta reverse primers drove the first two roughly 10-cycle rounds. TCRdb reprocessed the multiplex PCR reads with MiXCR, giving one entry per CDR3 protein. The sample includes some 22,000 distinct CDR3 sequences, approximately 77% of them seen just once. The study co-extracted DNA and RNA from roughly 20-30 mg of unsorted bulk tissue. The material sequenced was liver tumor tissue from sampling region 5. Subset: tumor region T5, tumor centre. All receptors come from a woman between 25 and 40 years old with primary liver carcinoma and hepatitis B virus infection.

With respect to this clonotype: Germline and junction disagree at one end, which may indicate a read error. The chain joins TRBV10-3 to TRBJ2-5; D is unresolved. Germline V gene lookup returns CDR1 ENHRY and CDR2 SYGVKD. The CDR3 runs 15 residues. Here the CDR3 DNA reads TGTGCAATCAGTGGGTCGGCTACCGGACAAGAGACCCAGTACTTC. Its translation: CAISGSATGQETQYF.

Turning to this clonotype: Likely a read error: the CDR3 ends without its conserved phenylalanine or tryptophan. The limits of the CDR3 on the DNA are not certain, so only TCRdb's listed CDR3 is given. V gene TRBV11-1 combines with J gene TRBJ2-7; the table's D call TRBD2 went unverified against the DNA. Germline CDR1 is SGHAT and CDR2 is FQDESV (reference sequence). The CDR3 is 13 residues long, counting both termini. CDR3 residues: CASSLGYLREQHL.

Concerning this clonotype itself: This may come from a read error, since a much larger clone is one base off. Here the CDR3 omits its conserved ending phenylalanine or tryptophan, so a read error is the likely source. This chain connects TRBV20-1 to TRBJ2-7, with 7 nucleotides matching TRBD1. V shed 3 bases, J shed 2 bases, and the junction held 7 bases outside the gene matches. The CDR3 contains 14 residues. CDR1 and CDR2 from the germline V gene are DFQATT and SNEGSKA (reference sequence). This chain's CDR3 is CSARVDRSPYEQYI. CDR3 DNA sequence: TGCAGTGCTAGGGTGGACAGGTCCCCCTACGAGCAGTACATC.

The sample holds a few counts of this clonotype. This likely comes from a read error, as the CDR3 has no conserved phenylalanine or tryptophan at its end. CDR3 sequence reads: CTISESHNLNTGELFL. The CDR3 coding sequence is TGTACCATCAGTGAGTCCCACAATTTGAACACCGGGGAGCTGTTTCTT. The chain links TRBV10-3 to TRBJ2-2; D is undetermined. This CDR3 is built from 16 residues. The germline CDR1 and CDR2 sequences are ENHRY and SYGVKD.

In its sample, this clonotype was seen once. The junction and the germline gene differ at one end; a read error may be behind it. The genes are TRBV30 and TRBJ1-6; D unclear. This CDR3 has 15 residues. Germline CDR1 and CDR2: GTSNPN and SVGIG (reference sequence). The CDR3 loop reads CAWNVTAGSNLPLHF. The CDR3 DNA reads as TGTGCCTGGAATGTAACGGCCGGCAGTAATTTACCCCTCCACTTT. The entire variable domain, with the rest obtained from reference TRBV30 and TRBJ1-6, is as follows: SQTIHQWPATLVQPVGSPLSLECTVEGTSNPNLYWYRQAAGRGLQLLFYSVGIGQISSEVPQNLSASRPQDRQFILSSKKLLLSDSGFYLCAWNVTAGSNLPLHFGNGTRLTVT.

Concerning this clonotype itself: One end of the junction is discordant with germline, which a read error may explain. The rearrangement uses TRBV10-3 and TRBJ2-1; D unclear. Germline-derived CDR1 and CDR2 are ENHRY and SYGVKD. The CDR3 spans 14 residues. The CDR3 is CAISDVSRIDEQFF. The DNA for the CDR3 is TGTGCCATCAGTGACGTTAGTCGGATAGATGAGCAATTCTTC.

In regard to this clonotype: At one end, the junction sequence differs from germline, possibly due to a read error. CDR3 coding DNA: TGTGCCAGCTGTGACTCATTAAGGTGGTATGGCTACACCTTC. Protein: CASCDSLRWYGYTF. The genes are TRBV6-1 and TRBJ1-2; D is ambiguous. CDR3 length equals 14 residues. CDR1 is MNHNS and CDR2 is SASEGT in the germline V gene.

The sample holds many counts of this clonotype. J is TRBJ2-1 and V is TRBV19, with D perhaps matching TRBD1 (6 bases). The V gene lost 6 bases and the J gene lost 8 bases, with 23 bases spanning the gap. Germline V lookup: CDR1 LNHDA, CDR2 SQIVND (reference sequence). The CDR3 runs 16 residues. This CDR3 reads CASRHESAQGNDEQFF. CDR3 coding DNA: TGTGCCAGTAGACATGAATCGGCCCAGGGGAACGATGAGCAGTTCTTC.

This clonotype was seen repeatedly, ten times or more. In nucleotides, the CDR3 is TGTGCCAGTACTACAGGTCAGAGGGGCAATGAGCAGTTCTTC. This translates into CASTTGQRGNEQFF. V gene TRBV12-3 or TRBV12-4 combines with J gene TRBJ2-1, with D tentatively TRBD1 or TRBD2 (5 bases each). The V and J ends lost 9 bases and 6 bases respectively, with 18 bases between them. This CDR3 is built from 14 residues.

V usage is TRBV11-2 and J usage is TRBJ2-3, with D perhaps assigned TRBD1 or TRBD2 (7 bases each). Trimming removed 5 bases at V and 15 bases at J, with 30 bases between. Germline V gene sequence: CDR1 SGHAT, CDR2 FQNNGV. This CDR3 has 16 amino acids. The chain's CDR3 is CASSRTRQGGGDTLYF. As DNA, the CDR3 is TGTGCCAGCAGCCGGACGCGACAGGGAGGGGGAGATACGCTCTATTTT.

This clonotype was seen ten or more times. The V gene is TRBV5-5, the J gene TRBJ1-2, with D tentatively TRBD1 (6 bases). CDR1 and CDR2 (germline): SGHKS, YYEKEE (reference sequence). Between the trimmed V and J ends, which lost 2 bases and 0 bases, there was a span of 14 bases. This CDR3 has 16 residues. DNA for the CDR3: TGTGCCAGCAGCTTAGTGGGGACACCCTCTAACTATGGCTACACCTTC. This encodes CASSLVGTPSNYGYTF.

Concerning this clonotype: The junction shows a germline mismatch at one end, possibly a read error. This rearrangement joins TRBV11-1 to TRBJ2-5; 8 bases fit TRBD1. Germline CDR1 and CDR2: SGHAT and FQDESV (reference sequence). The CDR3 sequence is 14 residues long. CDR3: CVSSWAGGYGTQYF. The CDR3 DNA reads as TGTGTCAGCAGCTGGGCAGGGGGCTATGGGACCCAGTACTTC.

A note on this clonotype: The junction departs from germline at one end; a sequencing error may be responsible. J is TRBJ2-7 and V is TRBV6-5; maybe TRBD2 (5 bases). The CDR3 is 16 residues long. The germline V gene encodes CDR1 MNHEY and CDR2 SVGAGI. CDR3 DNA: TGTGCCACCAGACTGACTGCCAGCGGTACCGCCTACGAACAGTACTTC. Translation: CATRLTASGTAYEQYF.

The genes are TRBV12-3 or TRBV12-4 and TRBJ2-2; D might be TRBD1 (5 bases). The CDR3 is made up of 16 amino acids. The ends were cut back, 7 bases at V and 9 bases at J, with 24 bases in the middle. The CDR3 DNA follows: TGTGCCAGCACTCCCCGAGTTGGGGCCGACATCCGGGAGCTGTTTTTT. Its translation: CASTPRVGADIRELFF.